The 26 T cell receptor beta chains below all came from one sample that was sequenced in a study of post-analysis software for immune sequencing data. These receptors have no identified antigens. Unique molecular identifiers were built into the TCR beta cDNA libraries. TCRdb re-derived calls from the PCR reads in MiXCR, one entry per CDR3 protein. The sample contains hundreds of thousands of distinct CDR3 sequences, approximately 59% of which appear only once. Study findings and constraints: The five TRBV segments detected at higher frequency in patients than in controls included TRBV5-6, TRBV5-1 and TRBV20-1.

Sequenced sample: blood. These receptors originate from a girl aged 2-10 years with multiple sclerosis.

The J gene is TRBJ2-7, the V gene TRBV6-6, with D possibly TRBD1 on 5 matching bases. The CDR3 is 15 residues long. V was cut by 6 bases and J by 0 bases, with 15 bases left in between. Germline V gene data show CDR1 as MNHNY and CDR2 as SVGAGI (reference sequence). The CDR3 here is CASSYDRLSSYEQYF. The DNA of the CDR3 is TGTGCCAGCAGCTACGACAGATTAAGCTCCTACGAGCAGTACTTC.

The CDR3 spells CASSVDPGGTGNEQFF. As DNA, the CDR3 is TGTGCCAGCAGCGTAGACCCGGGAGGGACAGGCAATGAGCAGTTCTTC. The V gene is TRBV9, the J gene TRBJ2-1; D tentatively reads TRBD1 or TRBD2 (8 bases each). V shed 0 bases and J shed 6 bases, with 16 bases lying between them. The CDR3 covers 16 residues. CDR1 and CDR2 (germline): SGDLS, YYNGEE.

This clonotype showed up just a few times. This chain links TRBV7-2 with TRBJ2-3; D may be TRBD2 (5 bases). Germline CDR1 and CDR2: SGHTA and FQGNSA. The CDR3 spans 12 residues. V gave up 5 bases and J gave up 5 bases, with 8 bases separating them. CDR3 coding DNA: TGTGCCAGCAGCCGAGGGAGAGATACGCAGTATTTT. This codes for CASSRGRDTQYF.

The rearrangement uses TRBV20-1 and TRBJ1-2, with 10 nucleotides matching TRBD1. This CDR3 contains 16 residues. Germline assignment: CDR1 DFQATT and CDR2 SNEGSKA (reference sequence). The junction had 12 bases not matched to a gene; V was cut back by 2 bases and J by 6 bases. The CDR3 spells CSARQLPGQGHHGYTF. As DNA, the CDR3 is TGCAGTGCTAGACAACTTCCGGGACAGGGGCACCATGGCTACACCTTC.

Written as DNA, the CDR3 is TGTGCCAGCAGCTTACTGGAAACCTACGAGCAGTACTTC. This gives the protein CASSLLETYEQYF. The V call is TRBV11-2, the J call TRBJ2-5; D is uncertain. With the DNA end fitting TRBJ2-7 better, the J assignment may be wrong. This CDR3 has 13 amino acids. Looked up from germline, CDR1 is SGHAT and CDR2 is FQNNGV.

J is TRBJ2-7 and V is TRBV10-2; D is perhaps TRBD2 (5 bases). Germline V gene data show CDR1 as WSHSY and CDR2 as SAAADI. Between the trimmed V and J ends, which lost 7 bases and 6 bases, there was a span of 19 bases. CDR3 length: 14 amino acids. The CDR3 loop reads CASTPDGVVSEQYF. The CDR3 nucleotides read TGCGCCAGCACGCCGGACGGGGTGGTCTCCGAGCAGTACTTC.

This clonotype was counted once. This chain connects TRBV5-1 to TRBJ2-7; D unclear. V dropped 1 base and J dropped 4 bases, with 3 bases sitting between them. Germline V CDR1 and CDR2: SGHRS, YFSETQ. The CDR3 has 11 amino acids. The CDR3 DNA follows: TGCGCCAGCAGCTTGTGGTACGAGCAGTACTTC. Protein: CASSLWYEQYF. Filled out from reference TRBV5-1 and TRBJ2-7, the complete variable domain reads KAGVTQTPRYLIKTRGQQVTLSCSPISGHRSVSWYQQTPGQGLQFLFEYFSETQRNKGNFPGRFSGRQFSNSRSEMNVSTLELGDSALYLCASSLWYEQYFGPGTRLTVT.

In its sample, this clonotype was seen once. The chain is built from TRBV7-9 and TRBJ1-2; unclear D gene. Trimming stripped 0 bases from V and 8 bases from J, with 13 bases between. The germline V gene encodes CDR1 SEHNR and CDR2 FQNEAQ (reference sequence). CDR3 length: 14 residues. CDR3 region: CASSLAVAAGGYTF. The CDR3 region has the DNA TGTGCCAGCAGCTTAGCGGTCGCAGCGGGGGGCTACACCTTC.

The chain joins TRBV6-5 to TRBJ2-2; D is unresolved. The germline V gene encodes CDR1 MNHEY and CDR2 SVGAGI. V lost 5 bases and J 0 bases, leaving 7 bases between the germline ends. There are 14 residues in the CDR3. This chain's CDR3 is CASSQNPNTGELFF. The CDR3 DNA reads as TGTGCCAGCAGTCAAAACCCGAACACCGGGGAGCTGTTTTTT.

This chain uses TRBV5-1 with TRBJ1-2; D gene unclear. V was clipped by 9 bases and J by 0 bases, with 12 bases between them. This CDR3 is built from 13 residues. Germline lookup yields CDR1 SGHRS and CDR2 YFSETQ. CDR3 residues: CATLTSANYGYTF. For the CDR3, the DNA is TGCGCCACCCTGACATCAGCTAACTATGGCTACACCTTC.

The V and J genes are TRBV9 and TRBJ2-3; D is unresolved. V was trimmed by 6 bases and J by 2 bases, leaving 10 bases between them. Germline values: CDR1 SGDLS, CDR2 YYNGEE. This CDR3 is 13 amino acids long. CDR3 in DNA: TGTGCCAGCACCCCCTTGCCCACAGATACGCAGTATTTT. Translation: CASTPLPTDTQYF. The whole variable domain, remainder taken from reference TRBV9 and TRBJ2-3, is DSGVTQTPKHLITATGQRVTLRCSPRSGDLSVYWYQQSLDQGLQFLIQYYNGEERAKGNILERFSAQQFPDLHSELNLSSLELGDSALYFCASTPLPTDTQYFGPGTRLTVL.

This clonotype showed up just a few times. Germline is not matched at one junction end, which may reflect a read error. The DNA of the CDR3 is TGTGCCAGTAGTTTCTTGGGACAGCCTCAGCATTTT. The encoded protein is CASSFLGQPQHF. The chain employs TRBV19 and TRBJ1-5; 7 bases match TRBD1. This CDR3 is built from 12 residues. Germline CDR1 is LNHDA and CDR2 is SQIVND (reference sequence).

V usage is TRBV29-1 and J usage is TRBJ1-1; 9 bases are shared with TRBD1. Looked up from germline, CDR1 is SQVTM and CDR2 is ANQGSEA. This CDR3 region has 11 residues. J gave up 8 bases and V 4 bases, and 2 bases lay outside the gene matches. DNA for the CDR3: TGCAGCGTTGGGGACAGGGTGGAAGCTTTCTTT. Encoded protein: CSVGDRVEAFF. Full variable domain (remainder filled in from reference TRBV29-1 and TRBJ1-1): SAVISQKPSRDICQRGTSLTIQCQVDSQVTMMFWYRQQPGQSLTLIATANQGSEATYESGFVIDKFPISRPNLTFSTLTVSNMSPEDSSIYLCSVGDRVEAFFGQGTRLTVV.

The chain carries TRBV4-3 and TRBJ2-2; 12 nucleotides agree with TRBD1. With V trimmed by 5 bases and J by 8 bases, 15 bases remained unmatched. The CDR3 has 18 residues. Germline CDR1 LGHNA, CDR2 YSLEER. As DNA, the CDR3 is TGCGCCAGCAGCTTAACCGGGACAGGGGGCAGGTCGAGGGGGGAGCTGTTTTTT. Translated: CASSLTGTGGRSRGELFF.

This rearrangement joins TRBV7-2 to TRBJ1-5, with D perhaps matching TRBD1 (6 bases). V lost 4 bases and J lost 4, with 17 bases in between. Germline values: CDR1 SGHTA, CDR2 FQGNSA. This CDR3 is built from 16 residues. This CDR3 reads CASSSRATGRNQPQHF. For the CDR3, the DNA is TGTGCCAGCAGCTCTAGGGCGACAGGAAGGAATCAGCCCCAGCATTTT.

The genes are TRBV20-1 and TRBJ2-1, with 9 bases fitting TRBD2. V was pared by 3 bases and J by 4 bases, with 7 bases of the junction left unmatched. This CDR3 has 15 residues. Germline CDR1 and CDR2: DFQATT and SNEGSKA (reference sequence). The CDR3 nucleotides read TGCAGTGCTAGCCCGGCGGGAGGGTGGTACAATGAGCAGTTCTTC. Translated: CSASPAGGWYNEQFF.

Many counts were recorded for this clonotype. The V and J genes are TRBV12-3 or TRBV12-4 and TRBJ2-7; possibly TRBD2 for D (6 bases). Trimming stripped 2 bases from V and 2 bases from J, with 13 bases between. CDR3 length equals 15 residues. The CDR3 region has the DNA TGTGCCAGCAGTTTACCCCGGGACTCTCCCTACGAGCAGTACTTC. Encoded protein: CASSLPRDSPYEQYF.

This rearrangement joins TRBV29-1 to TRBJ1-1; maybe TRBD1 (6 bases). Trimming removed 7 bases from V and 1 base from J, with 16 bases in between. The CDR3 is 14 amino acids. Germline assignment: CDR1 SQVTM and CDR2 ANQGSEA. CDR3 nucleotide sequence: TGCAGCGGCGGAGCAGGGGCTCCGAACACTGAAGCTTTCTTT. Protein sequence: CSGGAGAPNTEAFF.

This clonotype was detected a few times. The rearrangement joins TRBV12-3 or TRBV12-4 to TRBJ2-4, with 8 bases lining up with TRBD1. The J call is uncertain, as TRBJ2-7 better fits the DNA end. This CDR3 is built from 14 residues. In DNA, the CDR3 is TGTGCCAGCTCCAGACAGGGGAGGACCTACGAGCAGTACTTC. Translated, it gives CASSRQGRTYEQYF.

The gene calls are TRBV4-1 and TRBJ2-3; 8 bases line up with TRBD2. Germline lookup yields CDR1 MGHRA and CDR2 YSYEKL. Trimming at V came to 2 bases and at J to 3 bases, leaving 13 bases not matched to a gene. The CDR3 contains 18 residues. CDR3 DNA: TGCGCCAGCAGCCAATGGGTGGGGTACACTAGCGGAACAGATACGCAGTATTTT. Translated: CASSQWVGYTSGTDTQYF.

This clonotype was seen a handful of times. The chain combines TRBV10-3 with TRBJ2-7, with 9 bases fitting TRBD1. The CDR3 is 14 amino acids. CDR1 ENHRY and CDR2 SYGVKD come from the germline V gene. The J segment lost 5 bases and the V segment lost 5 bases, leaving 7 bases of the junction unmatched. CDR3 amino acids: CAISPGGQGDEQYF. CDR3 DNA: TGTGCCATCAGTCCCGGGGGACAGGGCGACGAGCAGTACTTC.

The V gene is TRBV5-1, the J gene TRBJ2-1, with D possibly TRBD2 on 6 matching bases. The CDR3 runs to 15 residues. CDR1 and CDR2 from the germline V gene are SGHRS and YFSETQ. The V and J ends lost 7 bases and 7 bases respectively, with 21 bases between them. The CDR3 sequence: CASCESQGLLNEQFF. As DNA, the CDR3 is TGCGCCAGCTGCGAGTCTCAGGGACTCCTTAATGAGCAGTTCTTC.

This clonotype was seen only a few times. The chain joins TRBV5-1 to TRBJ2-7; tentatively, D is TRBD1 (6 bases). Germline assignment: CDR1 SGHRS and CDR2 YFSETQ. This CDR3 has 15 residues. Trimming stripped 4 bases from V and 0 bases from J, with 14 bases between. The CDR3 nucleotides read TGCGCCAGCAGCCTTGGACAGTCGAGCTCCTACGAGCAGTACTTC. Its translation is CASSLGQSSSYEQYF.

The gene calls are TRBV30 and TRBJ2-1, with a weak D call TRBD2 (6 bases). CDR1 and CDR2 (germline): GTSNPN, SVGIG (reference sequence). The CDR3 runs to 14 residues. This chain's CDR3 is CAFRQRVAYNEQFF. CDR3 in DNA: TGTGCTTTTAGGCAGCGGGTGGCCTACAATGAGCAGTTCTTC.

V is TRBV4-3 and J is TRBJ1-6; D not certain. The germline CDR1 and CDR2 sequences are LGHNA and YSLEER. There are 17 residues in the CDR3. The germline V and J ends were trimmed by 0 bases and 3 bases, with 12 bases remaining between them. The CDR3 is CASSQDTVDLYNSPLHF. CDR3 DNA: TGCGCCAGCAGCCAAGACACAGTCGACCTCTATAATTCACCCCTCCACTTT.

This clonotype has a handful of counts. The rearrangement links TRBV7-2 to TRBJ2-1; 7 bases match TRBD2. Germline CDR1 is SGHTA and CDR2 is FQGNSA. CDR3 length: 13 amino acids. Trimming removed 3 bases from V and 8 bases from J; junction bases left unmatched: 4. This chain's CDR3 is CASSLTSTHEQFF. For the CDR3, the DNA is TGTGCCAGCAGCTTGACTAGCACCCATGAGCAGTTCTTC.